Listed below are T cell receptor beta chains from one sample, sequenced in a study of type 1 regulatory T cells. MiXCR was run by TCRdb on the reads, yielding one entry per CDR3 protein. The repertoire has under 75,000 distinct CDR3 sequences, 20% to 25% of them found once; the top ten carry roughly 8.3%. No antigen has been assigned to these receptors. Material for sequencing was cultured type 1 regulatory T (Tr1) cells, either the whole culture or a sorted fraction (not recorded which). The receptors stem from a human donor in good health. Each CDR3 is given with its conserved first and last residue. D genes are given only for firm matches. Clone size appears in some rows only: once, few, many, or a class for an expanded clone.

TRBJ2-3 . TRBV5-1 . CASSFGLAATDTQYF TGCGCCAGCAGCTTCGGACTGGCCGCAACAGATACGCAGTATTTT
TRBJ1-3 TRBD1 TRBV5-6 few CASSLDRGPGNTIYF TGTGCCAGCAGCTTGGACAGGGGGCCTGGAAACACCATATATTTT
TRBJ1-1 . TRBV5-4 . CASSQLDPPEAFF TGTGCCAGCAGCCAACTGGACCCCCCTGAAGCTTTCTTT
TRBJ2-3 . TRBV6-1 . CASRVTDTQYF TGTGCCAGCAGAGTCACAGATACGCAGTATTTT
TRBJ1-2 . TRBV6-6 few CASSLQGGYTF TGTGCCAGCAGTCTACAGGGAGGCTACACCTTC
TRBJ2-5 TRBD2 TRBV6-1 . CASRIAGQETQYF TGTGCCAGCAGGATAGCGGGGCAAGAGACCCAGTACTTC
TRBJ1-3 TRBD1 TRBV3-1 many CASSQDEGAPIYF TGTGCCAGCAGCCAAGATGAGGGGGCCCCCATATATTTT
TRBJ1-4 . TRBV6-5 many CASSYSGNSNEKLFF TGTGCCAGCAGTTACTCGGGGAACTCTAATGAAAAACTGTTTTTT
TRBJ2-1 . TRBV5-1 few CASSLDRVYNEQFF TGCGCCAGCAGCTTGGATAGGGTGTACAATGAGCAGTTCTTC
TRBJ2-1 TRBD2 TRBV12-3/TRBV12-4 few CASEGGGGFEQFF TGTGCCAGCGAGGGCGGGGGGGGTTTCGAGCAGTTCTTC
TRBJ1-3 . TRBV18 . CASSPSAGNTIYF TGTGCCAGCTCACCATCCGCTGGAAACACCATATATTTT
TRBJ1-6 . TRBV7-9 few CASSQKSPLHF TGTGCCAGCAGTCAGAAATCACCCCTCCACTTT
TRBJ2-7 TRBD1 TRBV6-5 . CASSYDRGLYEQYF TGTGCCAGCAGTTACGACAGGGGGCTCTACGAGCAGTACTTC
TRBJ1-2 . TRBV20-1 . CSARGSYGYTF TGCAGTGCTAGGGGGAGTTATGGCTACACCTTC
TRBJ2-3 . TRBV12-3/TRBV12-4 few CASSLAITDTQYF TGTGCCAGCAGTTTAGCGATCACAGATACGCAGTATTTT
TRBJ2-2 . TRBV12-3/TRBV12-4 . CASKFRGVNTGELFF TGTGCCAGCAAGTTCAGGGGGGTAAACACCGGGGAGCTGTTTTTT
TRBJ2-1 . TRBV19 few CASSILAGSSYNEQFF TGTGCCAGTAGTATCCTCGCCGGGAGCTCCTACAATGAGCAGTTCTTC
TRBJ2-7 . TRBV12-3/TRBV12-4 . CASRRNGGVEQYF TGTGCCAGCAGGCGGAATGGGGGTGTCGAGCAGTACTTC
TRBJ1-1 . TRBV5-1 . CVSSLARNTEAFF TGCGTCAGCAGCTTGGCCAGGAACACTGAAGCTTTCTTT
TRBJ1-1 . TRBV20-1 few CSAPRAGRLNTEAFF TGCAGTGCCCCCCGGGCAGGACGCTTGAACACTGAAGCTTTCTTT
TRBJ2-5 TRBD2 TRBV5-1 . CASSLARGRETQYF TGCGCCAGCAGCTTGGCTCGCGGGAGGGAGACCCAGTACTTC
TRBJ2-1 TRBD2 TRBV19 . CASSRTSGKEQFF TGTGCCAGTAGTCGGACTAGCGGCAAAGAGCAGTTCTTC
TRBJ2-3 . TRBV3-1 . CANLQGTQYF TGTGCCAACTTGCAAGGTACGCAGTATTTT
TRBJ2-1 . TRBV5-1 . CASSLAGPGYNEQFF TGCGCCAGCAGCTTGGCGGGCCCCGGGTACAATGAGCAGTTCTTC
TRBJ1-1 . TRBV20-1 few CSAVRPDLSTEAFF TGCAGTGCTGTACGGCCGGACCTGAGCACTGAAGCTTTCTTT
TRBJ2-3 . TRBV6-1 . CASSEAGRDTQYF TGTGCCAGCAGTGAAGCGGGACGGGATACGCAGTATTTT
TRBJ1-6 . TRBV7-3 . CASSLQGTSNSPLHF TGTGCCAGCAGCTTGCAGGGGACAAGTAATTCACCCCTCCACTTT
TRBJ1-1 . TRBV20-1 many CIATPENTEAFF TGCATCGCTACCCCAGAGAACACTGAAGCTTTCTTT
TRBJ1-5 . TRBV20-1 many CSAPLGNQPQHF TGCAGTGCTCCATTAGGGAATCAGCCCCAGCATTTT
TRBJ2-1 . TRBV5-1 few CASNYDSSYNEQFF TGCGCCAGTAACTATGACAGCTCCTACAATGAGCAGTTCTTC
TRBJ2-2 . TRBV12-3/TRBV12-4 many CASSRANTGELFF TGTGCCAGCAGTCGTGCTAACACCGGGGAGCTGTTTTTT
TRBJ1-1 . TRBV6-1 . CASSESMNTEAFF TGTGCCAGCAGTGAATCCATGAACACTGAAGCTTTCTTT
TRBJ2-2 . TRBV4-1 few CTSSQVGFNTGELFF TGCACCAGCAGCCAAGTAGGGTTTAACACCGGGGAGCTGTTTTTT
TRBJ2-3 . TRBV7-2 many CASSRGGRSGGTDTQYF TGTGCCAGCTCTCGAGGGGGGCGGAGCGGGGGCACAGATACGCAGTATTTT
TRBJ2-7 TRBD1 TRBV28 . CASKMTGQGEQYF TGTGCCAGCAAAATGACCGGACAGGGCGAGCAGTACTTC
TRBJ2-7 . TRBV10-2 . CVSTEGGSYEQYF TGCGTCAGCACCGAGGGGGGCTCCTACGAGCAGTACTTC
TRBJ2-3 . TRBV5-1 . CAGSLERGSDTQYF TGCGCCGGCAGCTTGGAAAGGGGATCAGATACGCAGTATTTT
TRBJ2-2 . TRBV3-1 . CASSQAGSGELFF TGTGCCAGCAGCCAAGCAGGGAGCGGGGAGCTGTTTTTT
TRBJ2-1 . TRBV12-3/TRBV12-4 . CASSRVAGPYDEQFF TGTGCCAGCAGTCGAGTTGCGGGCCCATACGATGAGCAGTTCTTC
TRBJ1-3 . TRBV29-1 . CSVGGSGNTIYF TGCAGCGTTGGGGGCTCTGGAAACACCATATATTTT
TRBJ2-7 . TRBV5-6 . CASSRGRAYKQYF TGTGCCAGCAGTCGAGGGAGAGCCTACAAGCAGTACTTC